The entry below describes one TCR beta chain. Libraries were prepared by immunoSEQ multiplex PCR; TCRdb keeps only in-frame clonotypes and omits some of them. The table lists 99,000 or so clones, roughly 92% of them singletons. The data are from a study of T cell changes during pregnancy in multiple sclerosis. The sample in question was peripheral blood, obtained after pregnancy. The receptor's source is a female donor with multiple sclerosis, enrolled in a pregnancy study.

In nucleotides, the CDR3 is TGTGCCAGCAGTCCTGGACAGGCCTCCATCCCGAACACTGAAGCTTTCTTT. Translated: CASSPGQASIPNTEAFF. This chain joins TRBV28 and TRBJ1-1; TRBD1 aligns across 7 bases. CDR3 length: 17 amino acids. Unmatched junction bases numbered 13, after V lost 5 bases and J lost 1 base. CDR1 and CDR2 from the germline V gene are MDHEN and SYDVKM.